Listed below are T cell receptor beta chains from one sample, sequenced in a study of shared clonotypes between healthy human individuals. Clones were sequenced by immunoSEQ multiplex PCR, and TCRdb holds only the in-frame ones, with some missing. The sample has around 2.1 million clones, approximately 96% seen once; the top ten hold over 0.1%. The sequencing sample was made of naive CD4+ T cells sorted from blood. The source is a man aged 18 to 35 in good health. CDR3s include the opening cysteine and the closing phenylalanine or tryptophan. Each record gives: clone size, D gene, J gene, V gene, CDR3 DNA, CDR3 protein. D genes are given only for firm matches. Where a row states a size, it is once, few, many or the class of an expanded clone; other rows omit it.

clone size: .
D gene: TRBD2
J gene: TRBJ2-7
V gene: TRBV4-1
CDR3 DNA: TGCGCCAGCAGCCCCAGCGGGAGGGCTTCCTACGAGCAGTACTTC
CDR3 protein: CASSPSGRASYEQYF

clone size: .
D gene: TRBD1
J gene: TRBJ1-2
V gene: TRBV6-5
CDR3 DNA: TGTGCCAGCAGTTACGAGGGACAGGGCTATGGCTACACCTTC
CDR3 protein: CASSYEGQGYGYTF

clone size: .
D gene: .
J gene: TRBJ2-7
V gene: TRBV1
CDR3 DNA: TGCACCAGCAGCCAAGGTCTAGCGGCCTCCTACGAGCAGTACTTC
CDR3 protein: CTSSQGLAASYEQYF

clone size: .
D gene: TRBD1
J gene: TRBJ2-1
V gene: TRBV4-1
CDR3 DNA: TGCGCCAGCAGCCAAGATCCCGGGACAGGGCTGAGCTCCTACAATGAGCAGTTCTTC
CDR3 protein: CASSQDPGTGLSSYNEQFF

clone size: .
D gene: TRBD1
J gene: TRBJ2-7
V gene: TRBV5-1
CDR3 DNA: TGCGCCAGCAGCGGCCGGGACAGGTACTACGAGCAGTACTTC
CDR3 protein: CASSGRDRYYEQYF

clone size: .
D gene: TRBD1
J gene: TRBJ2-6
V gene: TRBV6-6
CDR3 DNA: TGTGCCAGCACAAGAGGACAGGTTCCAGCCAACGTCCTGACTTTC
CDR3 protein: CASTRGQVPANVLTF

clone size: once
D gene: TRBD1
J gene: TRBJ1-2
V gene: TRBV6-5
CDR3 DNA: TGTGCCAGCAGTTACGGACAGGCCTATGGCTACACCTTC
CDR3 protein: CASSYGQAYGYTF

clone size: .
D gene: .
J gene: TRBJ1-5
V gene: TRBV7-8
CDR3 DNA: TGTGCCAGCCGCTCATCCGGGGTAGGTCAGCCCCAGCATTTT
CDR3 protein: CASRSSGVGQPQHF

clone size: .
D gene: TRBD1
J gene: TRBJ1-3
V gene: TRBV5-1
CDR3 DNA: TGCGCCAGCAGCTTGGTGTCGGGACAGGGTACAGGAAACACCATATATTTT
CDR3 protein: CASSLVSGQGTGNTIYF

clone size: once
D gene: .
J gene: TRBJ1-2
V gene: TRBV7-9
CDR3 DNA: TGTGCCAGCAGCTTGATGGCAGCTTACACCTTC
CDR3 protein: CASSLMAAYTF

clone size: .
D gene: .
J gene: TRBJ2-5
V gene: TRBV28
CDR3 DNA: TGTGCCAGCAGTTTATGGGCCGGAACCGAGACCCAGTACTTC
CDR3 protein: CASSLWAGTETQYF

clone size: once
D gene: TRBD2
J gene: TRBJ2-7
V gene: TRBV6-5
CDR3 DNA: TGTGCCAGCAGTCCATCAGCGGGGGCCGACTACGAGCAGTACTTC
CDR3 protein: CASSPSAGADYEQYF

clone size: .
D gene: .
J gene: TRBJ2-2
V gene: TRBV28
CDR3 DNA: TGTGCCAGCAGTCCCCTAGGTAGTGCGAACACCGGGGAGCTGTTTTTT
CDR3 protein: CASSPLGSANTGELFF

clone size: .
D gene: .
J gene: TRBJ1-5
V gene: TRBV6-5
CDR3 DNA: TGTGCCAGCAGCCTCACAGGGAACAATCAGCCCCAGCATTTT
CDR3 protein: CASSLTGNNQPQHF

clone size: .
D gene: .
J gene: TRBJ2-3
V gene: TRBV11-2
CDR3 DNA: TGTGCCAGCAGCGCCACGGGGACCACAGAAGATACGCAGTATTTT
CDR3 protein: CASSATGTTEDTQYF

clone size: .
D gene: .
J gene: TRBJ1-5
V gene: TRBV7-2
CDR3 DNA: TGTGCCAGCAGCTTAAGAAGCAATCAGCCCCAGCATTTT
CDR3 protein: CASSLRSNQPQHF

clone size: .
D gene: .
J gene: TRBJ1-2
V gene: TRBV30
CDR3 DNA: TGTGCCTGGAGTGTAGGGACCTGGGCCAACTATGGCTACACCTTC
CDR3 protein: CAWSVGTWANYGYTF

clone size: .
D gene: .
J gene: TRBJ2-5
V gene: TRBV19
CDR3 DNA: TGTGCCAGTAGCTTTACCTCGAAGGAGACCCAGTACTTC
CDR3 protein: CASSFTSKETQYF

clone size: .
D gene: .
J gene: TRBJ2-7
V gene: TRBV18
CDR3 DNA: TGTGCCAGCTCACCACCGGGGATCCCCTACGAGCAGTACTTC
CDR3 protein: CASSPPGIPYEQYF

clone size: .
D gene: .
J gene: TRBJ2-7
V gene: TRBV27
CDR3 DNA: TGTGCCAGCAGTTTATCGCTGCTGGGCGAGCAGTACTTC
CDR3 protein: CASSLSLLGEQYF

clone size: .
D gene: .
J gene: TRBJ1-5
V gene: TRBV6-1
CDR3 DNA: TGTGCCAGCAGTGACCAGGGGCATCAGCCCCAGCATTTT
CDR3 protein: CASSDQGHQPQHF

clone size: .
D gene: .
J gene: TRBJ2-3
V gene: TRBV7-9
CDR3 DNA: TGTGCCAGCAGCTTAGTAGTGACTCCAAAGTCCGATACGCAGTATTTT
CDR3 protein: CASSLVVTPKSDTQYF

clone size: .
D gene: TRBD2
J gene: TRBJ2-3
V gene: TRBV5-1
CDR3 DNA: TGCGCCAGCAGCGTTAGCGGGAAGACAGATACGCAGTATTTT
CDR3 protein: CASSVSGKTDTQYF

clone size: .
D gene: .
J gene: TRBJ2-7
V gene: TRBV28
CDR3 DNA: TGTGCCAGCAGTTTATTGGGCAGGGCCCACGAGCAGTACTTC
CDR3 protein: CASSLLGRAHEQYF